Detailed here is one TCR beta chain. Trimming pared 6 bases from V and 5 bases from J, leaving 18 bases between. CDR1 and CDR2 from the germline V gene are SGHTA and FQGNSA. The CDR3 totals 15 residues. Primed by a sample-barcoded 5' primer and a J-beta primer mix, a second PCR proceeded for about 7 to 11 cycles. TCRdb used MiXCR to reprocess the 5' RACE reads, holding one entry per CDR3 protein. The profile shows roughly 800,000 distinct CDR3 sequences, 58% of them singletons. Each sample used at least 6 million PBMCs. These data come from a study of blood T cells in healthy people across ages. This TCR was recovered from a man between 25 and 39 years old in good health. Sequencing was performed on blood. This rearrangement joins TRBV7-2 to TRBJ2-3, with D possibly called TRBD1 or TRBD2 (6 bases each). CDR3 sequence reads: CASSPLGGGGDTQYF. The DNA for the CDR3 is TGTGCCAGCAGTCCCCTTGGCGGAGGGGGAGATACGCAGTATTTT.